Listed here are 14 T cell receptor beta chains from one sample, sequenced in a study of blood T cell repertoires in COVID-19 (dated by TCRdb to about 2020). Receptor amplification or capture employed the immunoSEQ multiplex PCR assay. TCRdb limited this immuneACCESS table to in-frame rearrangements with V and J called. A share of clones is missing; checked studies link under half to unresolved V genes, and the rest is unexplained. This sample has about 15,000 clones in its table, and 75% of those were observed once. The ten most abundant clones make up roughly 15% of the sample. Input material: peripheral blood. The receptors stem from a man in his fifties or sixties with acute or convalescent COVID-19.

The chain has TRBV7-2 and TRBJ1-5, with TRBD1 matching 9 bases. The J segment lost 7 bases and the V segment lost 3 bases, leaving 7 bases of the junction unmatched. Germline lookup yields CDR1 SGHTA and CDR2 FQGNSA. CDR3 length equals 15 residues. The CDR3 coding sequence is TGTGCCAGCAGCTTGGGACAGGGCTTGGCCCAGCCCCAGCATTTT. It specifies CASSLGQGLAQPQHF. The whole variable domain, filled in from reference TRBV7-2 and TRBJ1-5, reads GAGVSQSPSNKVTEKGKDVELRCDPISGHTALYWYRQSLGQGLEFLIYFQGNSAPDKSGLPSDRFSAERTGGSVSTLTIQRTQQEDSAVYLCASSLGQGLAQPQHFGDGTRLSIL.

J is TRBJ2-3 and V is TRBV12-1; the table's TRBD1 call for D was not verified on the DNA. TRBV12-1 corresponds to a pseudogene. CDR3 length: 17 amino acids. The CDR3 loop reads CASSFGWGQMSTDTQYF. The CDR3 DNA sequence: TGTGCCAGCAGCTTTGGCTGGGGGCAAATGAGCACAGATACGCAGTATTTT.

The V gene is TRBV5-4, the J gene TRBJ1-2, with D possibly matching TRBD1 (6 bases). Trimming stripped 1 base from V and 4 bases from J, with 20 bases between. The CDR3 is made up of 17 amino acids. The V gene's germline CDR1 is SGHNT and CDR2 YYREEE (reference sequence). This chain's CDR3 is CASSLSPVTRGFYGYTF. The CDR3 nucleotides are TGTGCCAGCAGCTTGAGTCCGGTAACTAGGGGGTTCTATGGCTACACCTTC.

This rearrangement joins TRBV6-4 to TRBJ2-3; 10 bases agree with TRBD2. CDR3 size: 15 residues. J lost 6 bases, V lost 0 bases, and 3 bases had no gene match. Germline CDR1 reads MRHNA; CDR2 reads SNTAGT. The CDR3 region is CASSDSSSGGDTQYF. Here the CDR3 DNA reads TGTGCCAGCAGTGACTCAAGTAGCGGGGGGGATACGCAGTATTTT.

This clone has more than one count but fewer than ten. V and J are TRBV14 and TRBJ1-2; no clear D gene. V dropped 2 bases and J dropped 2 bases, with 6 bases sitting between them. The CDR3 loop spans 13 amino acids. Germline-derived CDR1 and CDR2 are SGHDN and FVKESK. The CDR3 bases are TGTGCCAGCAGCCAATTGGCCAACTATGGCTACACCTTC. Its translation is CASSQLANYGYTF.

The CDR3 coding sequence is TGCGCCAGCAGCTCCCTTGAAACAGGATTAGGGGCCAACGTCCTGACTTTC. Protein product: CASSSLETGLGANVLTF. This sequence joins TRBV5-1 and TRBJ2-6, with a possible D match to TRBD1 (5 bases). Germline CDR1 is SGHRS and CDR2 is YFSETQ. Trimming removed 3 bases from V and 4 bases from J, with 17 bases in between. The CDR3 extends over 17 amino acids.

The chain couples TRBV5-6 to TRBJ1-5; perhaps TRBD1 as D (5 bases). The CDR3 spans 12 residues. Germline CDR1 reads SGHDT; CDR2 reads YYEEEE. V was trimmed by 4 bases and J by 5 bases, leaving 7 bases between them. The CDR3 loop is CASSIRDQPQHF. The DNA for the CDR3 is TGTGCCAGCAGCATCAGGGATCAGCCCCAGCATTTT.

The chain recombines TRBV6-5 with TRBJ1-2; 7 bases line up with TRBD1. This CDR3 is 15 amino acids long. The germline gives CDR1 MNHEY, CDR2 SVGAGI. V gave up 6 bases and J gave up 2 bases; unmatched junction bases: 9. The DNA for the CDR3 is TGTGCCAGCAGGGTTGAAGGGACAGCAAACTATGGCTACACCTTC. This translates into CASRVEGTANYGYTF.

This CDR3 reads CASSVGDRGMNSPLHF. The CDR3 DNA follows: TGTGCCAGCAGCGTCGGGGACAGGGGTATGAATTCACCCCTCCACTTT. The rearrangement uses TRBV9 and TRBJ1-6; 10 nucleotides align to TRBD1. The CDR3 is 16 amino acids. V lost 2 bases, J lost 7 bases, and 6 bases stayed unmatched. CDR1 is SGDLS, CDR2 YYNGEE, per germline.

A few counts support this clone. The gene calls are TRBV2 and TRBJ1-2; no clear D. The germline V gene has CDR1 SNHLY and CDR2 FYNNEI. Trimming shortened V by 8 bases and J by 2 bases, and 12 bases separated the two germline ends. The CDR3 is 13 residues long. CDR3 in amino acids: CASHVYRNYGYTF. DNA of the CDR3: TGTGCCAGCCATGTGTACAGAAACTATGGCTACACCTTC.

This clone was seen once. The chain recombines TRBV2 with TRBJ1-3, with unresolved D. V lost 2 bases and J 4 bases, leaving 3 bases between the germline ends. This CDR3 region has 12 residues. Germline V gene sequence: CDR1 SNHLY, CDR2 FYNNEI. CDR3 loop: CASSELGNTIYF. The CDR3 nucleotides are TGTGCCAGCAGTGAATTAGGAAACACCATATATTTT.

V and J are TRBV24-1 and TRBJ2-2; 8 bases are shared with TRBD1. Germline V gives CDR1 KGHDR, CDR2 SFDVKD. V shed 4 bases and J 4 bases; nucleotides not matched to a gene: 4. CDR3 length: 15 residues. The CDR3 here is CATSDKDRVTGELFF. In DNA form, the CDR3 reads TGTGCCACCAGTGACAAGGACAGGGTCACCGGGGAGCTGTTTTTT.

V gene TRBV10-3 combines with J gene TRBJ2-7; TRBD2 might be the D (5 bases). Trimming took 7 bases from V and 6 from J, leaving 19 bases between them. This CDR3 spans 14 amino acids. Germline V gene lookup returns CDR1 ENHRY and CDR2 SYGVKD. The CDR3 nucleotides read TGTGCCATCACCCAGGACTCGCTTCAATCCGAGCAGTACTTC. Translation: CAITQDSLQSEQYF.

The chain links TRBV13 to TRBJ1-5, with no clear D. Germline-derived CDR1 and CDR2 are PRHDT and FYEKMQ (reference sequence). V lost 5 bases and J lost 4, with 6 bases in between. The CDR3 is made up of 12 amino acids. The CDR3 loop reads CASSRQNQPQHF. The DNA for the CDR3 is TGTGCCAGCAGCAGACAAAATCAGCCCCAGCATTTT.